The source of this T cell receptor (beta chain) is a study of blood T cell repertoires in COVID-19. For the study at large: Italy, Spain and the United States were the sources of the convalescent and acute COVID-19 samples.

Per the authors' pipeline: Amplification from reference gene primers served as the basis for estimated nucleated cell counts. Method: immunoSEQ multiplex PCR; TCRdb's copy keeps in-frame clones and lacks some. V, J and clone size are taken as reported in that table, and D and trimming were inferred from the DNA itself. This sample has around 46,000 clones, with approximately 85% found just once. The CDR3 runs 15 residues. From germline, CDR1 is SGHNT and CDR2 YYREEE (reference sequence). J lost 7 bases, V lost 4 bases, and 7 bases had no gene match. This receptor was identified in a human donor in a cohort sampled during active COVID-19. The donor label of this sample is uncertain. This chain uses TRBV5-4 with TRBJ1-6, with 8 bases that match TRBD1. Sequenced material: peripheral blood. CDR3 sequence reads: CASSAGRTGNSPLHF. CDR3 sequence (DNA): TGTGCCAGCAGCGCCGGGCGGACAGGGAATTCACCCCTCCACTTT.